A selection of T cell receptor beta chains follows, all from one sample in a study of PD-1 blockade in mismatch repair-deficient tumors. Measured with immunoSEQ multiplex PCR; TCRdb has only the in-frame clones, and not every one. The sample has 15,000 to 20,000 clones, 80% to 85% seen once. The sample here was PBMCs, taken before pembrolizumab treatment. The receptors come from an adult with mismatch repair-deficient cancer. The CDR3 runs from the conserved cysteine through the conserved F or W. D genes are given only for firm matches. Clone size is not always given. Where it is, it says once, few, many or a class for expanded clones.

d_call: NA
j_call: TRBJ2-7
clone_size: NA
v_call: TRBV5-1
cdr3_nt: TGCGCCAGCAGCTTGGGGCGAAGCTCCTACGAGCAGTACTTC
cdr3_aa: CASSLGRSSYEQYF

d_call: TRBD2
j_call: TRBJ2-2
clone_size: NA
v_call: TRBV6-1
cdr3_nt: TGTGCCAGCAGTGAAGGGGGAGGGGTCCACACCGGGGAGCTGTTTTTT
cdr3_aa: CASSEGGGVHTGELFF

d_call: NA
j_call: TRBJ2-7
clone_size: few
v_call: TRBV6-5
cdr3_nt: TGTGCCAGCGGCGACTACGAGCAGTACTTC
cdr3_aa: CASGDYEQYF

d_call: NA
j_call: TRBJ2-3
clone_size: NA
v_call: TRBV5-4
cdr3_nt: TGTGCCAGCAGCTTGGATCGCGGACCCACAGATACGCAGTATTTT
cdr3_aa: CASSLDRGPTDTQYF

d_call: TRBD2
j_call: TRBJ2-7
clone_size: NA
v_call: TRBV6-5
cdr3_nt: TGTGCCAGCAGTTACTCGAGGCTAGCGGGAGGCGAGCAGTACTTC
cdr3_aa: CASSYSRLAGGEQYF

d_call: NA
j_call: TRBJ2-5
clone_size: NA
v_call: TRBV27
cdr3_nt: TGTGCCAGCAGTCTCAGGGGGCTTGCGGGAGTGAGAGAGACCCAGTACTTC
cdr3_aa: CASSLRGLAGVRETQYF

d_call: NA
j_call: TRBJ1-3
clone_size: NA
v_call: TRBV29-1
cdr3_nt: TGCAGCGTTGAAGATGGACAAGCAAACACCATATATTTT
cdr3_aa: CSVEDGQANTIYF

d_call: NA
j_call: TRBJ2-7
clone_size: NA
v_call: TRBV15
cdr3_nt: TGTGCCACCAGCGGCACTAGGAGCGCCTTAATCTACGAGCAGTACTTC
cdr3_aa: CATSGTRSALIYEQYF

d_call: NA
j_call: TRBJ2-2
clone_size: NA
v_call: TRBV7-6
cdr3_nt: TGTGCCAGCAGCTTAATGGGGAACACCGGGGAGCTGTTTTTT
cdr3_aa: CASSLMGNTGELFF

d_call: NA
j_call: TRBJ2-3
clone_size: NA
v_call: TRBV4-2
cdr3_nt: TGTGCCAGCAGCCAGGGGGAACGTACAGATACGCAGTATTTT
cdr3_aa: CASSQGERTDTQYF

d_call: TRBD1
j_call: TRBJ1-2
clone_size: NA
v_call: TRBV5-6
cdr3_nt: TGTGCCAGCAGCCGGGGACAGTTCTATGGCTACACCTTC
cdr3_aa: CASSRGQFYGYTF

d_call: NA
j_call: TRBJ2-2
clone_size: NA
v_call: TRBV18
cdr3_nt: TGTGCCAGCTCAGCCGGCCAATCCCACACCGGGGAGCTGTTTTTT
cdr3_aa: CASSAGQSHTGELFF

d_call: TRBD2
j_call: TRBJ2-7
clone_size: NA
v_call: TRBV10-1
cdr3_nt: TGCGCCAGCAGTGAGTCGACTCTGGCTAGCGGGAGTAAGGAGTACTTC
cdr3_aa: CASSESTLASGSKEYF

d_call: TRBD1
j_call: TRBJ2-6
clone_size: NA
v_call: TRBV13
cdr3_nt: TGTGCCAGCAGCACAGGGGGGATACCGGTGGCCTCTGGGGCCAACGTCCTGACTTTC
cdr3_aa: CASSTGGIPVASGANVLTF

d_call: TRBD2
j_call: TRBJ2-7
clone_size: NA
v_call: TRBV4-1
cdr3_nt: TGCGCCAGCAGCCAAGCTTTAGCGGGAGGGTTGTACGAGCAGTACTTC
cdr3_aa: CASSQALAGGLYEQYF

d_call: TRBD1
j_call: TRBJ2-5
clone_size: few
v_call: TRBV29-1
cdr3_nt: TGCAGCGTTGAAAGGACAGGGGGTTGGCAAGAGACCCAGTACTTC
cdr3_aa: CSVERTGGWQETQYF

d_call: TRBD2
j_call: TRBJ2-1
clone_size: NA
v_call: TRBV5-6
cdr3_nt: TGTGCCAGCAGCTTGGTGGCGGGAGGGCCGTTGGATGAGCAGTTCTTC
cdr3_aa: CASSLVAGGPLDEQFF

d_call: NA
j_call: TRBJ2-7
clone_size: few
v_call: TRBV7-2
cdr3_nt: TGTGCCAGCAGCCCGACTAATAGTTTCTACGAGCAGTACTTC
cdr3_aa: CASSPTNSFYEQYF

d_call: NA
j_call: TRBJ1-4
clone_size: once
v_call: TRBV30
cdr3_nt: TGTGCCTGGAGGGATACCAGGGAGGGGGAAAAACTGTTTTTT
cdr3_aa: CAWRDTREGEKLFF

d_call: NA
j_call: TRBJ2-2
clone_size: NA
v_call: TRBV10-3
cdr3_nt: TGTGCCATCAGTGAGGCCTCGGGACGGAACACCGGGGAGCTGTTTTTT
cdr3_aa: CAISEASGRNTGELFF

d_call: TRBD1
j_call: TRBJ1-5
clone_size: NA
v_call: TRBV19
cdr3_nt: TGTGCCAGTAGTATAGGGGACAGGGTTTATCAGCCCCAGCATTTT
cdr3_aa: CASSIGDRVYQPQHF

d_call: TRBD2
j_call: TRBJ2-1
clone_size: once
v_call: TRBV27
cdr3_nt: TGTGCCAGCAGTTTACTAGCGGGAGGTAATAGTAATGAGCAGTTCTTC
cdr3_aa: CASSLLAGGNSNEQFF

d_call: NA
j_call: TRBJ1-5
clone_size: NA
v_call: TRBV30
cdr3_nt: TGTGCCTGCGACGGGGACCCAATCGGCAATCAGCCCCAGCATTTT
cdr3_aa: CACDGDPIGNQPQHF

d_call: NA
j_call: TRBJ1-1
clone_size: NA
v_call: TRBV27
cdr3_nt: TGTGCCAGCATCGAGGGTCCCCGGGATTTTGACGCGCCCTTCGGAGCTTTCTTT
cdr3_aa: CASIEGPRDFDAPFGAFF

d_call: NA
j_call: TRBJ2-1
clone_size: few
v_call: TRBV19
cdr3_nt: TGTGCCAGTAGTATAAACAGGGTGAATGAGCAGTTCTTC
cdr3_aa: CASSINRVNEQFF

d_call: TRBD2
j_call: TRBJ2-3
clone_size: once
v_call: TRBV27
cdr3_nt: TGTGCCAGCAGTCCCTCCGGACTAGCGGGATACACAGATACGCAGTATTTT
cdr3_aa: CASSPSGLAGYTDTQYF

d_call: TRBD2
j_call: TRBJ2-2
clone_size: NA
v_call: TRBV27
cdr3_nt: TGTGCCAGCAGTCTCATTCTCGGGACTAGCGGAAACACCGGGGAGCTGTTTTTT
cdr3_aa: CASSLILGTSGNTGELFF

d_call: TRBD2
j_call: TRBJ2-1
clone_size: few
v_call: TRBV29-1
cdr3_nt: TGCAGCGTTGACAGGGAGGGTTCCTACAATGAGCAGTTCTTC
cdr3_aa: CSVDREGSYNEQFF

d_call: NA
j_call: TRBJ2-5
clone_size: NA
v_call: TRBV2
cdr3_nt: TGTGCCAGCAGTCGGGCAGCTAGGGAGACCCAGTACTTC
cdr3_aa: CASSRAARETQYF

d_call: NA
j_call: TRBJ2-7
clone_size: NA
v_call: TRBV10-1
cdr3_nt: TGCGCCAGCAGTGATCGCGGGCCCCGAGGCGAGCAGTACTTC
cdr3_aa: CASSDRGPRGEQYF

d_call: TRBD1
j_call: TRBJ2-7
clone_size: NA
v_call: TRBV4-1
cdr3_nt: TGCGCCAGCAGTCTCGTTCTGGGACAGGTCAAGGGATACGAGCAGTACTTC
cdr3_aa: CASSLVLGQVKGYEQYF

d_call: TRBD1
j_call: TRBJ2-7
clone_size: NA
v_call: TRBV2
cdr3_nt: TGTGCCAGCACTGGACAGGGGGCCGGCTACGAGCAGTACTTC
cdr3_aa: CASTGQGAGYEQYF

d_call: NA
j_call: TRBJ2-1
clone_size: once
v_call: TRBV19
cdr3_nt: TGTGCCAGTAGTGTGTACAGCTACAATGAGCAGTTCTTC
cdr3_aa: CASSVYSYNEQFF

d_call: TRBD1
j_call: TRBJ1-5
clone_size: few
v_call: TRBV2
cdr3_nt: TGTGCCAGCAGGGCGACAGGGGAGGTTCAGCCCCAGCATTTT
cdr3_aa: CASRATGEVQPQHF